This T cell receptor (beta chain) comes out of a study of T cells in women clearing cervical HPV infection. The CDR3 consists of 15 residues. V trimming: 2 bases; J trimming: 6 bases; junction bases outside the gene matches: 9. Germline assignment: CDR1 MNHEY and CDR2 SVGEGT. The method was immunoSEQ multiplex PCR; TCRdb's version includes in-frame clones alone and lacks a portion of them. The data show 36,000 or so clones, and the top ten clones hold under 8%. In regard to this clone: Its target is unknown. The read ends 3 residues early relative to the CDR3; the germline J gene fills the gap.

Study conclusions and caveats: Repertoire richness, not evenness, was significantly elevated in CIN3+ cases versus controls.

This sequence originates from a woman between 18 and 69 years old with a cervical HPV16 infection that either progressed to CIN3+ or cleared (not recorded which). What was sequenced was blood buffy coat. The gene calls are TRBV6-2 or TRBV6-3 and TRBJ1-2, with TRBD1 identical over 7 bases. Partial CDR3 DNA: TGTGCCAGCAGTTACCCTATGGGACAGAACGATGGC. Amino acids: CASSYPMGQNDG. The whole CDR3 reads CASSYPMGQNDGYTF.